This TCR beta chain comes out of a study of blood T cell repertoires in COVID-19. Study context: Acute and convalescent COVID-19 specimens originated in the United States, Italy and Spain. T cells, B-cell-depleted T cells, or PBMCs supplied cDNA or gDNA.

There are a few counts of this clone. How the authors handled the data: The assay estimated nucleated cells by amplifying reference gene primers. Measured with immunoSEQ multiplex PCR; TCRdb has only the in-frame clones, and not every one. D and trimming were read from the DNA, whereas the V and J calls and clone size are those reported in that table. Of about 160,000 clones detected, approximately 86% appear once; the ten largest clones hold 2.5% to 4%. V lost 5 bases, J lost 3 bases, and 13 bases lay in between. Germline lookup yields CDR1 PRHDT and CDR2 FYEKMQ (reference sequence). This CDR3 contains 15 residues.

V usage is TRBV13 and J usage is TRBJ2-2; TRBD2 is a possible D gene (5 bases). This clonotype was obtained from an older man with acute or convalescent COVID-19. The material sequenced was peripheral blood. CDR3 coding DNA: TGTGCCAGCAGCCCCGGACTGTCGTACACCGGGGAGCTGTTTTTT. Amino acid sequence: CASSPGLSYTGELFF.